A single T cell receptor beta chain is shown here with its context. This specimen comes from a study of blood T cell repertoires in COVID-19. Study-wide background: The United States, Italy and Spain provided the acute and convalescent COVID-19 samples. PBMCs, B-cell-depleted T cells, or T cells were the source of the cDNA or gDNA that made up the material.

Authors' data handling: Reference gene primer amplification gave nucleated cell count estimates. TCRdb keeps only in-frame clones here, not all; method: immunoSEQ multiplex PCR. V and J calls and clone size are those listed in that table; D and trimming were worked out from the DNA. The repertoire holds 200,000 to 250,000 clones, roughly 75% seen once, with approximately 7.2% in the top ten. The V gene's germline CDR1 is LNHDA and CDR2 SQIVND (reference sequence). The CDR3 runs 15 residues. Trimming removed 2 bases from V and 0 bases from J, with 10 bases in between. The chain uses TRBV19 and TRBJ1-1, with a weak D call TRBD1 (6 bases). Source material: peripheral blood. The sequence derives from a woman between 70 and 85 years old with acute or convalescent COVID-19. The CDR3 region is CASSISAGVNTEAFF. The CDR3 bases are TGTGCCAGTAGTATATCGGCAGGGGTGAACACTGAAGCTTTCTTT.